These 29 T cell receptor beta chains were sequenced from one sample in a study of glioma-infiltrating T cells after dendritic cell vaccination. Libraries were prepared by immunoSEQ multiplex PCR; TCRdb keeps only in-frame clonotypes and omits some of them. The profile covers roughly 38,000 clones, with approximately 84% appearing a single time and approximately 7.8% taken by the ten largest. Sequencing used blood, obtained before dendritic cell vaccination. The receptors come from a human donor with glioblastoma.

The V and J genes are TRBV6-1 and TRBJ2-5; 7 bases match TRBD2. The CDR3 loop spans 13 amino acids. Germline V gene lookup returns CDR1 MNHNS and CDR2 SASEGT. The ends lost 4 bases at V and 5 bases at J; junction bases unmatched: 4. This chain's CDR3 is CASSGSGRETQYF. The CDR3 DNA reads TGTGCCAGCAGTGGTTCCGGGAGGGAGACCCAGTACTTC.

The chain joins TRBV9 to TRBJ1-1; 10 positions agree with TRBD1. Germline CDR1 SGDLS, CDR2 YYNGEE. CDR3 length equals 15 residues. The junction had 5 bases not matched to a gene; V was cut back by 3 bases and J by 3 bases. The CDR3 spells CASSGGDRGDTEAFF. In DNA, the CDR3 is TGTGCCAGCAGCGGGGGGGACAGGGGAGACACTGAAGCTTTCTTT.

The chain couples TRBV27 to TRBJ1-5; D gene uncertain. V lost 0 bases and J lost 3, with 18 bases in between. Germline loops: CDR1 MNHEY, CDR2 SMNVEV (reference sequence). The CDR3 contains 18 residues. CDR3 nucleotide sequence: TGTGCCAGCAGTTTATCAGTCGGGGTAGGCGCCCACAATCAGCCCCAGCATTTT. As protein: CASSLSVGVGAHNQPQHF.

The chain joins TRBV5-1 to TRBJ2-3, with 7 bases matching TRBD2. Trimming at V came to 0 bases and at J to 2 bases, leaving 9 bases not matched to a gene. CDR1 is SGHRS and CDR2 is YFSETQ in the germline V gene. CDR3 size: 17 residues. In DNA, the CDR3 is TGCGCCAGCAGCTTGGGCCACGGGGCGGGGGTCACAGATACGCAGTATTTT. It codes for CASSLGHGAGVTDTQYF.

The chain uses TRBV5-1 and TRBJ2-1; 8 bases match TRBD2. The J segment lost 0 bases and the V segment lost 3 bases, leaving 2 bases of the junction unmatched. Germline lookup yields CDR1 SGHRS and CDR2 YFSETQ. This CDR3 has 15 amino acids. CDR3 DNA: TGCGCCAGCAGCTGGACTAGCCCCTCCTACAATGAGCAGTTCTTC. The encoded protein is CASSWTSPSYNEQFF.

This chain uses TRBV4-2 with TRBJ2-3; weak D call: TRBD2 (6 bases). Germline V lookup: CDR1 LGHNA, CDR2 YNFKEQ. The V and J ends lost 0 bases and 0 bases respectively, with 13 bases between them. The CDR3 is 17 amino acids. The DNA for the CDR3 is TGTGCCAGCAGCCAAGATTTAGGCGGGGATAGCACAGATACGCAGTATTTT. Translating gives CASSQDLGGDSTDTQYF.

The CDR3 nucleotides are TGTGCCAGTAGTATTAGACCCCCCGGGACAGGAACCTACGAGCAGTACTTC. Amino acids: CASSIRPPGTGTYEQYF. V and J are TRBV19 and TRBJ2-7; 8 bases are a match to TRBD1. V lost 3 bases to trimming and J lost 2 bases; unmatched junction nucleotides: 12. Germline V CDR1 and CDR2: LNHDA, SQIVND (reference sequence). The CDR3 has 17 residues.

This chain's CDR3 is CASSIGQRANQPQHF. The DNA for the CDR3 is TGTGCCAGTAGTATAGGCCAGAGGGCCAATCAGCCCCAGCATTTT. This rearrangement joins TRBV19 to TRBJ1-5, with no clear D. Germline CDR1 reads LNHDA; CDR2 reads SQIVND (reference sequence). V was shortened by 1 base and J by 3 bases, with 10 bases between the two germline ends. The CDR3 spans 15 residues.

CDR3 coding DNA: TGTGCCACCGCGGCAGGGGAGAGTAATTCACCCCTCCACTTT. This translates into CATAAGESNSPLHF. The rearrangement uses TRBV27 and TRBJ1-6, with D tentatively TRBD1 (6 bases). V was shortened by 10 bases and J by 6 bases, with 16 bases between the two germline ends. The CDR3 runs to 14 residues. Germline-derived CDR1 and CDR2 are MNHEY and SMNVEV (reference sequence).

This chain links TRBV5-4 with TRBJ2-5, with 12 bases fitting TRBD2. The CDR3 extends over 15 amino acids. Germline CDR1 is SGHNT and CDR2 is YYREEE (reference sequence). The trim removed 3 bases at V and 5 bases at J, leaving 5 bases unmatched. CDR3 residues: CASSSRLAGVETQYF. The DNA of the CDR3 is TGTGCCAGCAGCTCCCGACTAGCGGGGGTCGAGACCCAGTACTTC.

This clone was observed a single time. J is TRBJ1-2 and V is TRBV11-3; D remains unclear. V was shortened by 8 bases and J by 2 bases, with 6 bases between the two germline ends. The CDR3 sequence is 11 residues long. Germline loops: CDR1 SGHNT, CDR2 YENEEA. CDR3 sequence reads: CASGGNYGYTF. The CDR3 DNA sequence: TGTGCCAGCGGCGGGAACTATGGCTACACCTTC.

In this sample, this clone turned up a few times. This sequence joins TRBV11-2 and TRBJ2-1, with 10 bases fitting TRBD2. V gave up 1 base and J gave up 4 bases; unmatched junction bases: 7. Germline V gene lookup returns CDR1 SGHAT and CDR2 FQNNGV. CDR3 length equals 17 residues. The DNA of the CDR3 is TGTGCCAGCAGCTTAGCGGCTAGCGGGGGAAGGTACAATGAGCAGTTCTTC. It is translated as CASSLAASGGRYNEQFF. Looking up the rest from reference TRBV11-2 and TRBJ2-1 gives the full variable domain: EAGVAQSPRYKIIEKRQSVAFWCNPISGHATLYWYQQILGQGPKLLIQFQNNGVVDDSQLPKDRFSAERLKGVDSTLKIQPAKLEDSAVYLCASSLAASGGRYNEQFFGPGTRLTVL.

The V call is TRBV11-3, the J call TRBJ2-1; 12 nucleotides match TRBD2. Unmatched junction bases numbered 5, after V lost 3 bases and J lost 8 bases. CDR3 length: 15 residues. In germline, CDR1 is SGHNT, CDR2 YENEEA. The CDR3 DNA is TGTGCCAGCAGCTTGGGTCGACTAGCGGGGGATGAGCAGTTCTTC. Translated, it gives CASSLGRLAGDEQFF. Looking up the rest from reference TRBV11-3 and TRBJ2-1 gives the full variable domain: EAGVVQSPRYKIIEKKQPVAFWCNPISGHNTLYWYLQNLGQGPELLIRYENEEAVDDSQLPKDRFSAERLKGVDSTLKIQPAELGDSAVYLCASSLGRLAGDEQFFGPGTRLTVL.

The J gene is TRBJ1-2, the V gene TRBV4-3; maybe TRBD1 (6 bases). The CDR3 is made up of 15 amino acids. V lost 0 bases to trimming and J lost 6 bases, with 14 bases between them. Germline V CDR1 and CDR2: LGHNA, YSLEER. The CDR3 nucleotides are TGCGCCAGCAGCCAAGAAGGACAGTTGGCTCATGGCTACACCTTC. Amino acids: CASSQEGQLAHGYTF.

DNA for the CDR3: TGTGCCAGCAGTGCAGACACTGAAGCTTTCTTT. Translated: CASSADTEAFF. The genes are TRBV2 and TRBJ1-1; D call uncertain. The CDR3 extends over 11 amino acids. With 4 bases removed from V and 3 bases from J, the gap between germline ends came to 3 bases. Germline-derived CDR1 and CDR2 are SNHLY and FYNNEI.

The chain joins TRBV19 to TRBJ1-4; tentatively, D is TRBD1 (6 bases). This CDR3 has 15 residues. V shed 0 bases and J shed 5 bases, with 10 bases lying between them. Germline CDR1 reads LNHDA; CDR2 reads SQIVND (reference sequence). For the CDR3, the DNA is TGTGCCAGTAGTATAGACGGACAGCAGAATGAAAAACTGTTTTTT. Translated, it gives CASSIDGQQNEKLFF.

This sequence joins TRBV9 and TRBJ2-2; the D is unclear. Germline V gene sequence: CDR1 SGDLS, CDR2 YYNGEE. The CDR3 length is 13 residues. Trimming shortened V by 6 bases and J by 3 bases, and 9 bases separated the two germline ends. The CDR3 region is CASKSADTGELFF. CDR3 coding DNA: TGTGCCAGCAAGTCCGCAGACACCGGGGAGCTGTTTTTT.

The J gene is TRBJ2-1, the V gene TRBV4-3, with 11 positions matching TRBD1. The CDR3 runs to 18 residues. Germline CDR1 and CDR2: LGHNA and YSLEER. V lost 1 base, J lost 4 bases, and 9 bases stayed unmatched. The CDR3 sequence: CASSQVPWGQGVYNEQFF. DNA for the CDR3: TGCGCCAGCAGCCAAGTCCCCTGGGGACAGGGGGTTTACAATGAGCAGTTCTTC.

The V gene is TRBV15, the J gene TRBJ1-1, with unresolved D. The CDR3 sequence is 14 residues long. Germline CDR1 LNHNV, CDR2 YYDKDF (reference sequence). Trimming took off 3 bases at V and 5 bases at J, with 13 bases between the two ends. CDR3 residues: CATSRARGVTEAFF. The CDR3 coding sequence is TGTGCCACCAGCAGGGCTCGGGGAGTGACTGAAGCTTTCTTT.

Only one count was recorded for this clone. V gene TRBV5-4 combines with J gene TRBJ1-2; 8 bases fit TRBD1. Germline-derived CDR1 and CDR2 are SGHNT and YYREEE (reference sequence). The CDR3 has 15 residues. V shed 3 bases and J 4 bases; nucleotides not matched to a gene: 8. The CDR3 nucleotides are TGTGCCAGCAGCTCCGGACAGGGTGAGGGCTATGGCTACACCTTC. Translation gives CASSSGQGEGYGYTF.

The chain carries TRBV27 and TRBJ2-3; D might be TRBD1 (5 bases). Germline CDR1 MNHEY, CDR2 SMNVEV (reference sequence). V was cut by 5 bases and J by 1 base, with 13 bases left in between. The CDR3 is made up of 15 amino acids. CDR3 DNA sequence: TGTGCCAGCAGTGTGACAGTCTACCGCACAGATACGCAGTATTTT. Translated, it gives CASSVTVYRTDTQYF.

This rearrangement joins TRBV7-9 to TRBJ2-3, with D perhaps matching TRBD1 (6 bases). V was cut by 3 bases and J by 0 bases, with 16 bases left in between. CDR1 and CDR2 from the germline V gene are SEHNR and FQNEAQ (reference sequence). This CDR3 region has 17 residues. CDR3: CASSFRGGPLSTDTQYF. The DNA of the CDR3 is TGTGCCAGCAGCTTCCGAGGGGGTCCCCTAAGCACAGATACGCAGTATTTT. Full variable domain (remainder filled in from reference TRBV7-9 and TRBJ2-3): DTGVSQNPRHKITKRGQNVTFRCDPISEHNRLYWYRQTLGQGPEFLTYFQNEAQLEKSRLLSDRFSAERPKGSFSTLEIQRTEQGDSAMYLCASSFRGGPLSTDTQYFGPGTRLTVL.

CDR3 in DNA: TGCGCCAGCAGCTTGGAACAGGGGGGGAATGAAAAACTGTTTTTT. The encoded protein is CASSLEQGGNEKLFF. The genes are TRBV5-1 and TRBJ1-4; TRBD1 matches at 8 bases. V lost 0 bases and J lost 5; bases outside the gene matches: 3. The germline V gene has CDR1 SGHRS and CDR2 YFSETQ. This CDR3 spans 15 amino acids.

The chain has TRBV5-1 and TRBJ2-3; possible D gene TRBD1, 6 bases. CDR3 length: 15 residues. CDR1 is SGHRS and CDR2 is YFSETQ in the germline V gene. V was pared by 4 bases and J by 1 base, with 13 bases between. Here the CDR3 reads CASSRTVERTDTQYF. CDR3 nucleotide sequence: TGCGCCAGCAGCCGGACAGTCGAGCGCACAGATACGCAGTATTTT.

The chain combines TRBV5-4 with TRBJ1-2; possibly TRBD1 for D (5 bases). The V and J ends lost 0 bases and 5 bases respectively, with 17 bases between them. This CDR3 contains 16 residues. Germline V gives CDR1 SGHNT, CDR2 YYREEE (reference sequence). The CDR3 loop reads CASSLAVGQGDYGYTF. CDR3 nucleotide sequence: TGTGCCAGCAGCTTGGCCGTAGGGCAGGGCGATTATGGCTACACCTTC.

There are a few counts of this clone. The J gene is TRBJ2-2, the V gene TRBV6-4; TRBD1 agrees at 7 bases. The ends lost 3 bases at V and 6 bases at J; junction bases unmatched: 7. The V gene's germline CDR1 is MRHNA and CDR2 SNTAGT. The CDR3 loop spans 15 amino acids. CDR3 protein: CASSEKPGQAGELFF. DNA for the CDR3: TGTGCCAGCAGTGAAAAACCCGGACAGGCCGGGGAGCTGTTTTTT.

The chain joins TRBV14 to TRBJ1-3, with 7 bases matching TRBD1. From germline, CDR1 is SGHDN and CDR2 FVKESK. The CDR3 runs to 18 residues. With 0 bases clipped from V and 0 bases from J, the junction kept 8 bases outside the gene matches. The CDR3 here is CASSQDLPGQYSGNTIYF. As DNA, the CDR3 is TGTGCCAGCAGCCAAGACCTGCCGGGACAGTACTCTGGAAACACCATATATTTT.

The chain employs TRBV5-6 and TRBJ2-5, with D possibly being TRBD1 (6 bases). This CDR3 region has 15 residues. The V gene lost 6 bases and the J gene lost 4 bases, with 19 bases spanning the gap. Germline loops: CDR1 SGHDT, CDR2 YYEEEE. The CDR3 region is CASNKGWGQAETQYF. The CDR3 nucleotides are TGTGCCAGCAACAAGGGGTGGGGGCAGGCAGAGACCCAGTACTTC.

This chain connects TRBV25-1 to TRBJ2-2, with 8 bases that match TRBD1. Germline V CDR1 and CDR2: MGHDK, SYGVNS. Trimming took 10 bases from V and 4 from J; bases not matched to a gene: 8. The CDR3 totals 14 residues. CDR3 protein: CATQGQAVTGELFF. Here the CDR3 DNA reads TGTGCCACCCAGGGACAGGCGGTCACCGGGGAGCTGTTTTTT.